This T cell receptor beta chain was observed in a study of blood T cell repertoires in COVID-19. V lost 5 bases to trimming and J lost 1 base; unmatched junction nucleotides: 3. The CDR3 length is 15 residues. Germline assignment: CDR1 MNHEY and CDR2 SMNVEV (reference sequence). Using immunoSEQ multiplex PCR, the repertoire was profiled, and TCRdb retains in-frame clones only, with some absent. The repertoire holds about 220,000 clones, with roughly four fifths as singletons. The sample comprised PBMCs or T cells enriched from blood (not recorded which). The sequence was obtained from a woman aged 55-70 years who had recovered from COVID-19. The rearrangement uses TRBV27 and TRBJ2-3; 10 nucleotides align to TRBD2. The CDR3 sequence: CASSPGLAGTDTQYF. The CDR3, as DNA: TGTGCCAGCAGTCCCGGACTAGCGGGCACAGATACGCAGTATTTT.